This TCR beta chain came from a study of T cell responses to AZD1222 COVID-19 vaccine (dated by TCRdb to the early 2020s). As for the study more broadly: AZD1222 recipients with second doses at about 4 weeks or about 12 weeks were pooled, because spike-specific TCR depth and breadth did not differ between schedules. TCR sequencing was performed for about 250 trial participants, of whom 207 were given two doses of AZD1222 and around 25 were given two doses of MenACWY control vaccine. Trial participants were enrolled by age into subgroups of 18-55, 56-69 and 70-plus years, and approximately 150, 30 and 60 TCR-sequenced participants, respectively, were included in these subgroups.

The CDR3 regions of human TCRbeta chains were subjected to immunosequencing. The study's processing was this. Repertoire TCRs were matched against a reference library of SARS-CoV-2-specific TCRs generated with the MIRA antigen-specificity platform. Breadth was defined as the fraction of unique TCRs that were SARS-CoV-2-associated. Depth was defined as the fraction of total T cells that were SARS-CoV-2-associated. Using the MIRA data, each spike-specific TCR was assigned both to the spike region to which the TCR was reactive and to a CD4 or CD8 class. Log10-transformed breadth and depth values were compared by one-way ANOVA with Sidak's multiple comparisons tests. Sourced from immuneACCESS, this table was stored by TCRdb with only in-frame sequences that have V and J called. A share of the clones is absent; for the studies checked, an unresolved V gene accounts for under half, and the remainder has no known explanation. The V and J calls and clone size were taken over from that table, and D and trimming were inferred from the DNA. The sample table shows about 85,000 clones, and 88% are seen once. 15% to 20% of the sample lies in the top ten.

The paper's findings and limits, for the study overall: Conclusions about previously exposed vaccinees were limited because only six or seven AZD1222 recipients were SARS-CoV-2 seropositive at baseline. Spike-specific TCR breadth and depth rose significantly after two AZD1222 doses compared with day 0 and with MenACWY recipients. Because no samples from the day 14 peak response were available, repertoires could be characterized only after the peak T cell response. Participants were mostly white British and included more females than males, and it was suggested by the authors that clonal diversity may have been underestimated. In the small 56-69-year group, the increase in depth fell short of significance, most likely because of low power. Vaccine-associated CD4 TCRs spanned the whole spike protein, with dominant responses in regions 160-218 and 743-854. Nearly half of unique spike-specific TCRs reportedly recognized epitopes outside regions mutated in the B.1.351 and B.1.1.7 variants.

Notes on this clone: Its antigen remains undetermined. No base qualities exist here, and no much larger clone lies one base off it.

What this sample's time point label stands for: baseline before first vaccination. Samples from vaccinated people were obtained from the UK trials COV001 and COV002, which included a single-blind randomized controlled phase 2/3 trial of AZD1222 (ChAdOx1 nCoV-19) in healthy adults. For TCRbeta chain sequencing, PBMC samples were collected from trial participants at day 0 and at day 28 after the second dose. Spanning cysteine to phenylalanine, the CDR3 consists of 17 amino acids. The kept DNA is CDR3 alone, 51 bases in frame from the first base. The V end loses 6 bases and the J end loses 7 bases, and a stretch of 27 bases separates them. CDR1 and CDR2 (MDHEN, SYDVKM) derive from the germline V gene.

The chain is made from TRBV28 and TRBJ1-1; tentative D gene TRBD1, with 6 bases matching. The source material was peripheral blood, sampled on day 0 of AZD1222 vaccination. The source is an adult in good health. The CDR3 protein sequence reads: CASRVDRPFAEQGEAFF. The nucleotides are TGTGCCAGCAGGGTAGACAGGCCTTTTGCCGAACAGGGTGAAGCTTTCTTT.